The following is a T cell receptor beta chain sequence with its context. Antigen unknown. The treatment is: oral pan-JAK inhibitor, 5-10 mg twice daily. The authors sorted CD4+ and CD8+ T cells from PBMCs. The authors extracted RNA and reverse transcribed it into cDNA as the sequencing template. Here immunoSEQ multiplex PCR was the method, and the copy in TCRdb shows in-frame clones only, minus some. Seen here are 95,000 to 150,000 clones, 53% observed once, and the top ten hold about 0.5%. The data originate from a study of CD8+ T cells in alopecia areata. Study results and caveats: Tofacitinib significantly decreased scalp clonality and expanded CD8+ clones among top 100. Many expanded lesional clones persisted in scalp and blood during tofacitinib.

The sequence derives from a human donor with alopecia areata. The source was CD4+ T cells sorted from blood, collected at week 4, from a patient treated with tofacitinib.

The CDR3 DNA reads TGCAGCGTTCACATGAACACTGAAGCTTTCTTT. It codes for CSVHMNTEAFF. J is TRBJ1-1 and V is TRBV29-1; no definite D call. V gave up 5 bases and J gave up 0 bases, with 4 bases separating them. This CDR3 has 11 amino acids. CDR1 is SQVTM and CDR2 is ANQGSEA in the germline V gene.